This TCR beta chain was profiled in a study of blood T cells in healthy people across ages (dated by TCRdb to between 2015 and 2016). Looking at the study overall: Template switching captured roughly one uniquely barcoded TCR beta cDNA molecule per two T cells in model experiments. Using deep sequencing normalized with unique cDNA molecular identifiers, the study measured how TCR beta repertoire diversity changes with age. The donors were split into four age groups: young (average 16 years), middle-aged (over 35), aged (about 62) and long-lived (approximately 89). The study analyzed two additional independent replicas of 1 million unique cDNA reads from the same blood draw for two donors, one aged 18 to 29 and one aged 80 or older. To avoid experimental bias, donors of different ages were distributed randomly across sequencing lanes.

Donors were 40 or so systemically healthy Caucasian individuals from Russia aged roughly 6 to 100 years. Each donor gave around 9.8 milliliters of peripheral blood, collected into EDTA-treated Vacutainer tubes. PBMCs were isolated by Ficoll-Paque density-gradient centrifugation, with at least 6.5 million obtained per sample. Total RNA, at least 6 micrograms per sample, was extracted from PBMCs with Trizol reagent. Naive CD45RAhigh/CD27high T cell percentages were measured by flow cytometry on a PBMC aliquot from every donor. Receptors were amplified or captured by 5' RACE. Data came from an Illumina HiSeq 2500. A second PCR of roughly 7 to 11 cycles was performed with a sample-barcoded 5' primer and a J-beta primer mix. Each TCR beta cDNA molecule received a unique molecular identifier from a template-switch 5' adaptor carrying 12 random nucleotides. At least 3 million CDR3-containing paired-end reads were obtained from each sample. The Mint cDNA synthesis kit, primed by a TRBC-specific oligonucleotide, was used to synthesize first-strand cDNA from all RNA. After uracil-DNA glycosylase treatment, a first 18-cycle PCR used universal primers M1SS and BC2_uni_R on all cDNA. The authors processed their data as follows. Each sample was normalized by randomly selecting 1 million high-quality reads, each carrying a distinct molecular identifier. Instead of being binned into consensus sequences, reads that shared molecular identifiers were thrown out. MiTCR, run with a Q25 quality threshold and the strictest error-elimination algorithm, handled CDR3 identification, clonotype clustering and error correction. A nonparametric unseen species model using Euler transformation provided a lower-bound estimate of total TCR beta diversity. Using fastp trimming at Q25 and MiXCR clonotype assembly, TCRdb reanalyzed the public sequencing data and kept in-frame beta chains. All rows with the same CDR3 protein become a single entry with the most common DNA and genes. TCRdb, not the original authors, processed these V and J calls. The sample records 600,000 or so distinct CDR3 sequences, approximately 30% of which are singletons. Clones ranked in the top ten supply approximately 15% of the sample.

Concerning this clonotype itself: Its antigen remains unidentified. Qualities for individual bases were not recorded, and no much larger clone is one base off.

The CDR3 covers 15 residues, taking in both the cysteine and the phenylalanine. The CDR3 DNA has 45 bases and is translated from base 1. Trimming takes 3 bases from V and 8 bases from J, and the germline ends sit 16 bases apart. Paper-wide results and their limitations: Observed TCR beta diversity correlated strongly with the percentage of naive T cells measured by flow cytometry. Compared with the aged group, the long-lived group had more naive CD4+ T cells, fewer expanded clones and increased TCR diversity, a pattern suggesting age selection. Because the CMV infection status of the donors was unknown, age-related changes in expanded clonotypes may potentially have been confounded. Estimates of total diversity based on one million sequenced T cells were considered lower bounds and underestimates. Since profiling was done on bulk unsorted PBMCs, naive and antigen-experienced compartments could not be conclusively compared. As age increased, observed TCR beta diversity per million T cells dropped in a roughly linear way, and a significant reduction was already evident by age 40.

The material sequenced was blood. Recombination joined TRBV12-3 or TRBV12-4 with TRBJ1-4, and perhaps TRBD1 as D gene, on 6 matching bases. The sequence was collected from an elderly woman in good health. Here is the DNA: TGTGCCAGCAGTTTGTCGACAGGCCTGGGGGAAAAACTGTTTTTT. It translates to CASSLSTGLGEKLFF.